One TCR beta chain is described in this entry. These data are taken from a study of blood T cell repertoires in COVID-19. Study-wide context: The cDNA or gDNA used as material had been derived from T cells, B-cell-depleted T cells, or PBMCs.

Profiled with immunoSEQ multiplex PCR; TCRdb holds only in-frame clones, not every one. Found here are around 300,000 clones, 86% of them singletons; the top ten hold approximately 14%. The V and J ends lost 1 base and 4 bases, in that order; junction bases with no gene match: 11. The CDR3 loop spans 18 amino acids. From germline, CDR1 is MGHRA and CDR2 YSYEKL. Sequencing was performed on peripheral blood. This sequence joins TRBV4-1 and TRBJ1-2; 11 bases are shared with TRBD1. The clonotype comes from a woman in her 70s with COVID-19, enrolled during active disease. CDR3 in amino acids: CASSQVYGTGGIGYGYTF. DNA of the CDR3: TGCGCCAGCAGCCAAGTGTACGGGACAGGGGGAATTGGCTATGGCTACACCTTC.